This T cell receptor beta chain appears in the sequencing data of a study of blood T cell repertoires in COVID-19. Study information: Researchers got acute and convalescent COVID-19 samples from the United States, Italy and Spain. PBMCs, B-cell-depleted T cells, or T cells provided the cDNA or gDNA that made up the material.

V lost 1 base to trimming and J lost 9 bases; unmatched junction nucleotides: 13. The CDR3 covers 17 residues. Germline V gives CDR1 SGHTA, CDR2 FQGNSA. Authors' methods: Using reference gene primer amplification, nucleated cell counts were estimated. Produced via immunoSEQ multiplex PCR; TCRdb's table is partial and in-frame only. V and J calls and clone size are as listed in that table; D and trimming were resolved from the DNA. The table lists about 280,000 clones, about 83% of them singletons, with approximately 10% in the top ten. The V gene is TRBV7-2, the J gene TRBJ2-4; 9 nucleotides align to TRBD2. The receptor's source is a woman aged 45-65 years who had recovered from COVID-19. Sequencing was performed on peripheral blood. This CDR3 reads CASSLVAAGGPIRIQYF. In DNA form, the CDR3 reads TGTGCCAGCAGCTTAGTAGCTGCGGGGGGGCCAATTCGCATTCAGTACTTC.